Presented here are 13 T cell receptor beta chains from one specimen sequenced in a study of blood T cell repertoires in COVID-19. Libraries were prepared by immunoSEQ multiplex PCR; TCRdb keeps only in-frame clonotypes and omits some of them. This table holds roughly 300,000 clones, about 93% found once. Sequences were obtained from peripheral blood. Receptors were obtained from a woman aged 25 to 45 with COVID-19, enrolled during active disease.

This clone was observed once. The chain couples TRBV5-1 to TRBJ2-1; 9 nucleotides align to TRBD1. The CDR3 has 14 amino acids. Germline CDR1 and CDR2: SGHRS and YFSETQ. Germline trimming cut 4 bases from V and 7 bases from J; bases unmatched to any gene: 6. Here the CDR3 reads CASSRGQGTNEQFF. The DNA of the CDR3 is TGCGCCAGCAGCAGGGGACAGGGCACAAATGAGCAGTTCTTC.

The CDR3 loop reads CASSQKTGNTEAFF. The CDR3 nucleotides are TGTGCCAGCAGCCAGAAGACAGGGAACACTGAAGCTTTCTTT. The chain uses TRBV3-1 (or the pseudogene TRBV3-2) and TRBJ1-1, with a tentative D call TRBD1 (6 bases). Germline V gene lookup returns CDR1 LGHDT and CDR2 YNNKEL (reference sequence). The CDR3 runs to 14 residues. Deletions cut 3 bases from V and 1 base from J, with 9 bases between.

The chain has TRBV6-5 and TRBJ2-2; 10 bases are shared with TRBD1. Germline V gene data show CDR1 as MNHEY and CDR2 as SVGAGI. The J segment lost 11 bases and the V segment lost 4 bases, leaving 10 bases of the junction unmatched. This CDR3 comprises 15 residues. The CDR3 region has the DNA TGTGCCAGCAGTTTCACCGGAGGGACAGGGGAAGAGCTGTTTTTT. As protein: CASSFTGGTGEELFF.

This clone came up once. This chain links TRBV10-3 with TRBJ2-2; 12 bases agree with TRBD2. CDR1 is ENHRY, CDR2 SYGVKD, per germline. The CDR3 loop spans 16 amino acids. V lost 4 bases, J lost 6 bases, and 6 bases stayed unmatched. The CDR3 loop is CAISGSSGRASGELFF. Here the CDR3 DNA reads TGTGCCATCAGTGGTTCTAGCGGGAGGGCCTCCGGGGAGCTGTTTTTT.

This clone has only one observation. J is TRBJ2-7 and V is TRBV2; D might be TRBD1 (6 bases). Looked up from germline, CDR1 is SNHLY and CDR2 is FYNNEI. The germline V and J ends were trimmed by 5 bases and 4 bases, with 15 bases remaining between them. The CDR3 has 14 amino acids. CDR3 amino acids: CASSRQVGIYEQYF. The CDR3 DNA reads TGTGCCAGCAGTAGACAGGTGGGGATTTACGAGCAGTACTTC.

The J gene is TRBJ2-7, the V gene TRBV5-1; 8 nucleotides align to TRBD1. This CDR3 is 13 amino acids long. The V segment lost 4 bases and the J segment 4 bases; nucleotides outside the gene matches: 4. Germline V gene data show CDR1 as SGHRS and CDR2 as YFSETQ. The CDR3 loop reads CASSRWTGYEQYF. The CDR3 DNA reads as TGCGCCAGCAGCCGTTGGACAGGGTACGAGCAGTACTTC.

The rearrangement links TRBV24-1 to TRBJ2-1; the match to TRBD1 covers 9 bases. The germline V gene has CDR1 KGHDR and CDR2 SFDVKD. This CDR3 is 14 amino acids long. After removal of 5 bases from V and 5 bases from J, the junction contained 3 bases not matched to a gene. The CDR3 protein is CATSGWDRDNEQFF. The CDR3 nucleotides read TGTGCCACCAGTGGTTGGGACAGGGACAATGAGCAGTTCTTC.

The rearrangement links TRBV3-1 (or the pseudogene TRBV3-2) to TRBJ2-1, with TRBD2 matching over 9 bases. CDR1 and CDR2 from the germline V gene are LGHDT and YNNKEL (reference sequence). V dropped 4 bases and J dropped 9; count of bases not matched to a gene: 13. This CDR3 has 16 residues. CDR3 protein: CASSPRVAGGVGEQFF. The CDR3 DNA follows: TGTGCCAGCAGCCCCCGAGTCGCGGGAGGGGTGGGTGAGCAGTTCTTC.

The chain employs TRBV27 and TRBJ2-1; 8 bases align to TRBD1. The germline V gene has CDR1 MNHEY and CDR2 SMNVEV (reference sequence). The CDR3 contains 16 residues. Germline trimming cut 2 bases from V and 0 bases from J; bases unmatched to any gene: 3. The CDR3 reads CASSLQGASSYNEQFF. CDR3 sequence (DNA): TGTGCCAGCAGTTTACAGGGGGCCAGCTCCTACAATGAGCAGTTCTTC.

CDR3 bases: TGCAGCGTACCGGGACAGGGAGGGATACGGGGAGGCGAGCAGTACTTC. Its protein product is CSVPGQGGIRGGEQYF. The J gene is TRBJ2-7, the V gene TRBV29-1; 9 bases fit TRBD1. Germline-derived CDR1 and CDR2 are SQVTM and ANQGSEA. Trimming cost V 6 bases and J 6 bases; bases outside gene matches: 18. The CDR3 spans 16 residues.

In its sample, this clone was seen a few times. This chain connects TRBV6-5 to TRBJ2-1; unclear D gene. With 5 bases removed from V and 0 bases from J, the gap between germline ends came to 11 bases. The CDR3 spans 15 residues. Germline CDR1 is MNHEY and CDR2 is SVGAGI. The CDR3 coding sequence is TGTGCCAGCAGTCCCCGTGAGCCCTCCTACAATGAGCAGTTCTTC. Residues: CASSPREPSYNEQFF.

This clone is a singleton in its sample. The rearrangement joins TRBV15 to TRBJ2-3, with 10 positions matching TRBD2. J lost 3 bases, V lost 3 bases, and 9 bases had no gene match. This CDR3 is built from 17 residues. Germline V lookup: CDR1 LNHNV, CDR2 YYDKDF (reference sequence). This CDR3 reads CATSRGPGLADTDTQYF. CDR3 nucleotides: TGTGCCACCAGCAGGGGGCCCGGACTAGCGGATACAGATACGCAGTATTTT.

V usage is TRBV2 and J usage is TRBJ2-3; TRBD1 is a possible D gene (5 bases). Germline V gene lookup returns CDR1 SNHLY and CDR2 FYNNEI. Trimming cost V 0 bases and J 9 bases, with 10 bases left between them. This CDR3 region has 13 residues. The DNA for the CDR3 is TGTGCCAGCAGTGAAGCGCGGCAGGGCACGCAGTATTTT. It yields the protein CASSEARQGTQYF.